The clone carrying this TCR beta chain showed up many times. The data originate from a study of regulatory T cells in long-lasting Graves disease. Assembly of TCR beta libraries relied on iRepertoire HTBI primers together with Arm-PCR of CDR3 regions. One entry per CDR3 protein, called by TCRdb with MiXCR from the multiplex PCR reads. Altogether 350,000 to 550,000 distinct CDR3 sequences are present, around 15% being singletons, with the ten largest covering less than 30%. Time point here: newly diagnosed GD, antithyroid drugs for less than 3 months. Researchers made the TCR library from RNA that was extracted from PBMCs. V lost 4 bases, J lost 4 bases, and 15 bases stayed unmatched. The CDR3 runs to 18 residues. CDR1 is MNHEY, CDR2 SVGAGI, per germline. These data also featured in a second study, about T cells in Graves' hyperthyroidism and ophthalmopathy. That source adds: Also found in blood were most expanded thyroid clonotypes above 0.001.

The material sequenced was peripheral blood mononuclear cells (PBMCs), taken at new diagnosis, from a patient treated with antithyroid drugs. J is TRBJ2-3 and V is TRBV6-5, with TRBD1 matching 9 bases. This clonotype was obtained from a young woman with Graves disease. Here the CDR3 DNA reads TGTGCCAGCAGTTTTCCAGCCTACGGGACAGGGATGCCAGATACGCAGTATTTT. It yields the protein CASSFPAYGTGMPDTQYF.